The source of this T cell receptor beta chain is a study of human T cells and chemical hapten exposure. Someone pulled total RNA out of unfractionated whole blood. In the library, unique molecular identifiers were attached to individual cDNA molecules. TCRdb redid the calling of the reads with MiXCR, one entry per CDR3 protein. Here the sample spans about 120,000 distinct CDR3 sequences, 8.5% to 9% being singletons. The CDR3 extends over 16 amino acids. Germline V gene data show CDR1 as PRHDT and CDR2 as FYEKMQ (reference sequence). J lost 2 bases, V lost 0 bases, and 3 bases had no gene match. This clonotype was seen at least ten times.

The rearrangement uses TRBV13 and TRBJ2-3; 9 nucleotides match TRBD1. This clonotype was sampled from a human donor in good health. Some clones in this sample may be carry-over from other donors' samples. The sequenced material came from whole blood. The CDR3 region is CASSLGGTGLTDTQYF. The CDR3 DNA follows: TGTGCCAGCAGCTTAGGGGGGACAGGGCTCACAGATACGCAGTATTTT.